Listed below are T cell receptor beta chains from one sample, sequenced in a study of CD8+ T cells in alopecia areata. Sequencing used immunoSEQ multiplex PCR; TCRdb keeps in-frame clones, though not all of them. Here the sample spans 150,000 to 200,000 clones, roughly three fifths being singletons. Source: CD4+ T cells sorted from blood, taken at week 49, from a patient treated with tofacitinib. Receptors were obtained from a human donor with alopecia areata. Both conserved end residues are part of each CDR3. A D gene is named only where the DNA matches it firmly. Size values are once, few and many counts, or a class for expanded clones, and some rows have none.

V gene	D gene	clone size	J gene	CDR3 DNA	CDR3 protein
TRBV30	NA	NA	TRBJ1-2	TGTGCCTGGAGTGTAATGACTTACTATGGCTACACCTTC	CAWSVMTYYGYTF
TRBV4-2	TRBD1	NA	TRBJ1-2	TGTGCCAGCAGCCCCACAGGGGAGTCCTATGGCTACACCTTC	CASSPTGESYGYTF
TRBV5-6	NA	NA	TRBJ2-2	TGTGCCAGCAGCTTCCTAGGCCGGCAGCTAGACACCGGGGAGCTGTTTTTT	CASSFLGRQLDTGELFF
TRBV30	NA	NA	TRBJ1-4	TGTGCCTGGAGTGTAGACAGCGTGGAAAAACTGTTTTTT	CAWSVDSVEKLFF
TRBV5-1	NA	few	TRBJ2-5	TGCGCCAGCAGCTCACCACAGCGCGCAGGGACCCAGTACTTC	CASSSPQRAGTQYF
TRBV29-1	NA	NA	TRBJ2-1	TGCAGCGTTGGCCCCTCGGGGAATGAGCAGTTCTTC	CSVGPSGNEQFF
TRBV4-3	NA	once	TRBJ2-7	TGCGCCAGCAGCCAAGAAGGCGGTACGCTGGGGGAGCAGTACTTC	CASSQEGGTLGEQYF
TRBV15	NA	NA	TRBJ2-3	TGTGCCACCAGCAGAGAGGGACCGTCGTTCACAGATACGCAGTATTTT	CATSREGPSFTDTQYF
TRBV7-9	TRBD1	NA	TRBJ1-6	TGTGCCAGCAGCCGAAGCGGACAGGCGGCGTCCCTCCACTTT	CASSRSGQAASLHF
TRBV20-1	NA	NA	TRBJ2-5	TGCAGTGCTGGGTGGGAGACCCAGTACTTC	CSAGWETQYF
TRBV5-6	TRBD2	NA	TRBJ2-3	TGTGCCAGCAGCCCTGCGGGGCTAGCGGTGAGCACAGATACGCAGTATTTT	CASSPAGLAVSTDTQYF
TRBV4-3	TRBD1	NA	TRBJ2-2	TGCGCCAGCAGCCAACCGGGACAGGGAACCGGGGAGCTGTTTTTT	CASSQPGQGTGELFF
TRBV7-2	NA	NA	TRBJ2-7	TGTGCCAGCAGCTTGGATAGGGGGTGGACCTACGAGCAGTACTTC	CASSLDRGWTYEQYF
TRBV7-2	TRBD2	NA	TRBJ2-1	TGTGCCAGCACCCCATATCCTAGCGGGGGGGCCTTCGACAATGAGCAGTTCTTC	CASTPYPSGGAFDNEQFF
TRBV18	NA	NA	TRBJ1-2	TGTGCCAGCTCACCAGGAGTGTTGGGTCATGGCTACACCTTC	CASSPGVLGHGYTF
TRBV10-2	NA	once	TRBJ1-6	TGCGCCAGCCGGGACTCCTATAATTCACCCCTCCACTTT	CASRDSYNSPLHF
TRBV30	TRBD1	NA	TRBJ1-1	TGTGCCTGGAGATCCTTAAGTGGACAGGGGGAAGCTTTCTTT	CAWRSLSGQGEAFF
TRBV9	TRBD1	NA	TRBJ1-5	TGTGCCAGCAACCTGGGACAGCCAAATCAGCCCCAGCATTTT	CASNLGQPNQPQHF
TRBV30	NA	NA	TRBJ1-5	TGTGCCTGGAGTGTCAGAGGGATCAATCAGCCCCAGCATTTT	CAWSVRGINQPQHF
TRBV2	NA	NA	TRBJ2-1	TGTGCCAGCAGCCGAGTGGGAAATGAGCAGTTCTTC	CASSRVGNEQFF
TRBV28	NA	NA	TRBJ1-2	TGTGCCAGCAGTTTTCGGGGCCGTTTCGATGGCTACACCTTC	CASSFRGRFDGYTF
TRBV28	TRBD1	NA	TRBJ2-7	TGTGCCAGCAGTGGTGGACGGGGACAGGGTTTTTCCTACGAGCAGTACTTC	CASSGGRGQGFSYEQYF
TRBV2	NA	NA	TRBJ2-2	TGTGCCAGCAGTGGTGGGCTCACCGGGGAGCTGTTTTTT	CASSGGLTGELFF
TRBV18	NA	once	TRBJ1-5	TGTGCCAGCTCACCACAACAGGGTGATCAGCCCCAGCATTTT	CASSPQQGDQPQHF
TRBV11-2	NA	NA	TRBJ1-6	TGTGCCAGCAGCTTTGGCTCCTATAATTCACCCCTCCACTTT	CASSFGSYNSPLHF